These 23 T cell receptor beta chains came from one sample sequenced in a study of PD-L1 blockade in urothelial cancer. Profiled with immunoSEQ multiplex PCR; TCRdb holds only in-frame clones, not every one. The table records 29,000 or so clones, 79% of them present only once. Time point meaning: peripheral blood 6 weeks after treatment start. This material consisted of PBMCs, taken around atezolizumab (anti-PD-L1) treatment. The receptor source for this set is a man in his sixties or seventies with urothelial cancer.

The rearrangement uses TRBV2 and TRBJ1-4; D call uncertain. Trimming stripped 6 bases from V and 4 bases from J, with 12 bases between. Per germline, CDR1 SNHLY and CDR2 FYNNEI. The CDR3 runs to 14 residues. The CDR3 protein is CASSRELINEKLFF. The CDR3, as DNA: TGTGCCAGCAGCCGAGAGCTTATTAATGAAAAACTGTTTTTT.

The chain has TRBV5-1 and TRBJ2-1, with 8 bases lining up with TRBD2. The CDR3 consists of 16 residues. Germline CDR1 reads SGHRS; CDR2 reads YFSETQ. J gave up 4 bases and V 0 bases, and 6 bases lay outside the gene matches. The CDR3 is CASSLAGAGEYNEQFF. The CDR3 DNA sequence: TGCGCCAGCAGCTTGGCCGGAGCGGGGGAATACAATGAGCAGTTCTTC. The full variable domain, completed using reference TRBV5-1 and TRBJ2-1, is KAGVTQTPRYLIKTRGQQVTLSCSPISGHRSVSWYQQTPGQGLQFLFEYFSETQRNKGNFPGRFSGRQFSNSRSEMNVSTLELGDSALYLCASSLAGAGEYNEQFFGPGTRLTVL.

In its sample, this clone was seen once. The chain uses TRBV6-6 and TRBJ1-2; 7 positions match TRBD1. CDR3 size: 13 residues. Germline CDR1 is MNHNY and CDR2 is SVGAGI (reference sequence). Unmatched junction bases numbered 7, after V lost 5 bases and J lost 7 bases. In DNA, the CDR3 is TGTGCCAGCAGTGACCCGACAGGGCTTGGCTACACCTTC. Translation gives CASSDPTGLGYTF.

The chain recombines TRBV9 with TRBJ2-7; TRBD2 matches 7 bases. J lost 6 bases, V lost 4 bases, and 13 bases had no gene match. The CDR3 sequence is 15 residues long. Per germline, CDR1 SGDLS and CDR2 YYNGEE. The CDR3 DNA sequence: TGTGCCAGCAGCACTACCGGGGGGAGATCAGGCGAGCAGTACTTC. It translates to CASSTTGGRSGEQYF.

This clone has a single count. V gene TRBV18 combines with J gene TRBJ2-5; the D is unclear. V shed 6 bases and J shed 5 bases, with 10 bases lying between them. This CDR3 comprises 12 residues. Germline loops: CDR1 KGHSH, CDR2 LQKENI. The DNA for the CDR3 is TGTGCCAGCTCTACGGTGAGGGAGACCCAGTACTTC. This encodes CASSTVRETQYF.

This clone appeared a single time. V and J are TRBV7-9 and TRBJ1-2; maybe TRBD1 (5 bases). The V end was cut by 5 bases, the J end by 2 bases, with 9 bases between. This CDR3 contains 13 residues. Germline V gene lookup returns CDR1 SEHNR and CDR2 FQNEAQ (reference sequence). CDR3 DNA: TGTGCCAGCAGCCCACGACAGAACTATGGCTACACCTTC. Translating it yields CASSPRQNYGYTF.

The chain couples TRBV5-1 to TRBJ2-2; D is undetermined. The CDR3 extends over 15 amino acids. Germline V gives CDR1 SGHRS, CDR2 YFSETQ. V lost 4 bases to trimming and J lost 6 bases, with 16 bases between them. DNA for the CDR3: TGCGCCAGCAGCCTCTCGGCAAGAGAGGCCGGGGAGCTGTTTTTT. Protein: CASSLSAREAGELFF.

V is TRBV18 and J is TRBJ1-2; TRBD1 might be the D (5 bases). The CDR3 runs 15 residues. From germline, CDR1 is KGHSH and CDR2 LQKENI. V lost 3 bases and J lost 4, with 15 bases in between. The CDR3 DNA sequence: TGTGCCAGCTCACCGACGGGTGACAGTTTCTATGGCTACACCTTC. The encoded protein is CASSPTGDSFYGYTF.

The gene calls are TRBV19 and TRBJ2-7; D possibly corresponds to TRBD1 (5 bases). V was cut by 3 bases and J by 2 bases, with 8 bases left in between. This CDR3 comprises 13 residues. Germline CDR1 and CDR2: LNHDA and SQIVND (reference sequence). CDR3 nucleotides: TGTGCCAGTAGTATGCAGGGCCCCTACGAGCAGTACTTC. The encoded protein is CASSMQGPYEQYF.

J is TRBJ1-4 and V is TRBV25-1, with 8 bases fitting TRBD1. V trimming: 6 bases; J trimming: 5 bases; junction bases outside the gene matches: 8. Looked up from germline, CDR1 is MGHDK and CDR2 is SYGVNS. The CDR3 runs 15 residues. The CDR3 spells CASSLGQGGNEKLFF. In nucleotides, the CDR3 is TGTGCCAGCAGCCTCGGACAGGGAGGCAATGAAAAACTGTTTTTT. The complete variable domain, with remaining parts taken from reference TRBV25-1 and TRBJ1-4, reads EADIYQTPRYLVIGTGKKITLECSQTMGHDKMYWYQQDPGMELHLIHYSYGVNSTEKGDLSSESTVSRIRTEHFPLTLESARPSHTSQYLCASSLGQGGNEKLFFGSGTQLSVL.

This chain uses TRBV28 with TRBJ1-5; tentatively, D is TRBD1 (6 bases). The V end lost 5 bases, the J end lost 1 base, and 15 bases lay between the germline ends. The germline CDR1 and CDR2 sequences are MDHEN and SYDVKM. The CDR3 has 16 residues. This CDR3 reads CASSPPGVGSNQPQHF. In DNA form, the CDR3 reads TGTGCCAGCAGTCCCCCAGGGGTGGGGAGCAATCAGCCCCAGCATTTT.

The rearrangement joins TRBV29-1 to TRBJ2-7; weak D call: TRBD1 (6 bases). The CDR3 extends over 13 amino acids. The germline V and J ends were trimmed by 7 bases and 5 bases, with 18 bases remaining between them. Germline CDR1 SQVTM, CDR2 ANQGSEA. Here the CDR3 DNA reads TGCAGCGGGAAGGGACACTGGGACGACGAGCAGTACTTC. Its translation: CSGKGHWDDEQYF.

The chain combines TRBV12-5 with TRBJ2-4; 9 nucleotides agree with TRBD1. The ends lost 1 base at V and 0 bases at J; junction bases unmatched: 1. This CDR3 contains 16 residues. Germline V lookup: CDR1 LGHNT, CDR2 FRNRAP. Here the CDR3 reads CASGLGTGVAKNIQYF. The CDR3 coding sequence is TGTGCTAGTGGTTTGGGGACAGGGGTAGCCAAAAACATTCAGTACTTC.

The chain links TRBV7-2 to TRBJ2-2, with 9 bases that match TRBD1. The junction had 8 bases not matched to a gene; V was cut back by 6 bases and J by 3 bases. The CDR3 is 16 amino acids. Per germline, CDR1 SGHTA and CDR2 FQGNSA. This CDR3 reads CASRPPGQGYTGELFF. Written as DNA, the CDR3 is TGTGCCAGCAGACCTCCGGGACAGGGCTACACCGGGGAGCTGTTTTTT.

The J gene is TRBJ2-1, the V gene TRBV19, with TRBD2 matching over 9 bases. The CDR3 is 14 amino acids. Germline V gene sequence: CDR1 LNHDA, CDR2 SQIVND (reference sequence). The junction had 3 bases not matched to a gene; V was cut back by 3 bases and J by 6 bases. CDR3 sequence: CASSMVTSGNEQFF. In DNA, the CDR3 is TGTGCCAGTAGTATGGTGACTAGCGGCAATGAGCAGTTCTTC.

The V call is TRBV7-1, the J call TRBJ1-1; 10 bases are shared with TRBD1. TRBV7-1 is marked as an open reading frame, function uncertain. This CDR3 is built from 15 residues. The J segment lost 2 bases and the V segment lost 5 bases, leaving 5 bases of the junction unmatched. Here the CDR3 DNA reads TGTGCCAGCAGCCCAAGGACAGGGGGAAACACTGAAGCTTTCTTT. Protein: CASSPRTGGNTEAFF.

This rearrangement joins TRBV9 to TRBJ1-4, with 8 positions matching TRBD1. The CDR3 is 15 residues long. The junction had 8 bases not matched to a gene; V was cut back by 6 bases and J by 4 bases. CDR1 and CDR2 from the germline V gene are SGDLS and YYNGEE. The CDR3 here is CASTQSGGRNEKLFF. CDR3 bases: TGTGCCAGCACCCAGTCAGGGGGCCGTAATGAAAAACTGTTTTTT.

This chain joins TRBV5-1 and TRBJ2-2, with a possible D match to TRBD1 (5 bases). V was pared by 2 bases and J by 3 bases, with 11 bases between. Germline V gene lookup returns CDR1 SGHRS and CDR2 YFSETQ. The CDR3 spans 15 residues. The CDR3 DNA sequence: TGCGCCAGCAGCTTCGGGCAGGGCTACACCGGGGAGCTGTTTTTT. Protein: CASSFGQGYTGELFF.

The CDR3 spells CATSGTSLYNEQFF. DNA of the CDR3: TGTGCCACCTCCGGGACTAGCCTCTACAATGAGCAGTTCTTC. The V and J genes are TRBV11-3 and TRBJ2-1, with 9 bases that match TRBD2. Germline assignment: CDR1 SGHNT and CDR2 YENEEA. This CDR3 is built from 14 residues. V was pared by 10 bases and J by 3 bases, with 7 bases of the junction left unmatched.

V and J are TRBV5-1 and TRBJ1-1, with TRBD1 identical over 7 bases. The V and J ends lost 0 bases and 4 bases, in that order; junction bases with no gene match: 3. Looked up from germline, CDR1 is SGHRS and CDR2 is YFSETQ. The CDR3 extends over 14 amino acids. CDR3 coding DNA: TGCGCCAGCAGCTTGGGGGCAGGGGGCACTGAAGCTTTCTTT. Encoded protein: CASSLGAGGTEAFF.

This chain links TRBV4-3 with TRBJ2-7; TRBD2 matches 12 bases. The CDR3 runs to 15 residues. The ends lost 4 bases at V and 3 bases at J; junction bases unmatched: 4. Germline loops: CDR1 LGHNA, CDR2 YSLEER. CDR3 loop: CASSRRLAGDYEQYF. CDR3 DNA sequence: TGCGCCAGCAGCCGAAGACTAGCGGGAGACTACGAGCAGTACTTC.

The table lists this clone with a count of one. The genes are TRBV4-1 and TRBJ1-1, with TRBD1 matching 9 bases. The CDR3 consists of 15 residues. Germline lookup yields CDR1 MGHRA and CDR2 YSYEKL. V dropped 4 bases and J dropped 0; count of bases not matched to a gene: 3. The CDR3 coding sequence is TGCGCCAGCAGCCGAGGACAGGGGCTGAACACTGAAGCTTTCTTT. Encoded protein: CASSRGQGLNTEAFF.

The chain recombines TRBV7-3 with TRBJ2-6, with D possibly TRBD2 on 6 matching bases. This CDR3 has 15 amino acids. V shed 2 bases and J shed 3 bases, with 8 bases lying between them. Germline V gene data show CDR1 as SGHTA and CDR2 as FQGTGA. Here the CDR3 DNA reads TGTGCCAGCAGCTTAGGGGGAGGTGGGGCCAACGTCCTGACTTTC. This codes for CASSLGGGGANVLTF.